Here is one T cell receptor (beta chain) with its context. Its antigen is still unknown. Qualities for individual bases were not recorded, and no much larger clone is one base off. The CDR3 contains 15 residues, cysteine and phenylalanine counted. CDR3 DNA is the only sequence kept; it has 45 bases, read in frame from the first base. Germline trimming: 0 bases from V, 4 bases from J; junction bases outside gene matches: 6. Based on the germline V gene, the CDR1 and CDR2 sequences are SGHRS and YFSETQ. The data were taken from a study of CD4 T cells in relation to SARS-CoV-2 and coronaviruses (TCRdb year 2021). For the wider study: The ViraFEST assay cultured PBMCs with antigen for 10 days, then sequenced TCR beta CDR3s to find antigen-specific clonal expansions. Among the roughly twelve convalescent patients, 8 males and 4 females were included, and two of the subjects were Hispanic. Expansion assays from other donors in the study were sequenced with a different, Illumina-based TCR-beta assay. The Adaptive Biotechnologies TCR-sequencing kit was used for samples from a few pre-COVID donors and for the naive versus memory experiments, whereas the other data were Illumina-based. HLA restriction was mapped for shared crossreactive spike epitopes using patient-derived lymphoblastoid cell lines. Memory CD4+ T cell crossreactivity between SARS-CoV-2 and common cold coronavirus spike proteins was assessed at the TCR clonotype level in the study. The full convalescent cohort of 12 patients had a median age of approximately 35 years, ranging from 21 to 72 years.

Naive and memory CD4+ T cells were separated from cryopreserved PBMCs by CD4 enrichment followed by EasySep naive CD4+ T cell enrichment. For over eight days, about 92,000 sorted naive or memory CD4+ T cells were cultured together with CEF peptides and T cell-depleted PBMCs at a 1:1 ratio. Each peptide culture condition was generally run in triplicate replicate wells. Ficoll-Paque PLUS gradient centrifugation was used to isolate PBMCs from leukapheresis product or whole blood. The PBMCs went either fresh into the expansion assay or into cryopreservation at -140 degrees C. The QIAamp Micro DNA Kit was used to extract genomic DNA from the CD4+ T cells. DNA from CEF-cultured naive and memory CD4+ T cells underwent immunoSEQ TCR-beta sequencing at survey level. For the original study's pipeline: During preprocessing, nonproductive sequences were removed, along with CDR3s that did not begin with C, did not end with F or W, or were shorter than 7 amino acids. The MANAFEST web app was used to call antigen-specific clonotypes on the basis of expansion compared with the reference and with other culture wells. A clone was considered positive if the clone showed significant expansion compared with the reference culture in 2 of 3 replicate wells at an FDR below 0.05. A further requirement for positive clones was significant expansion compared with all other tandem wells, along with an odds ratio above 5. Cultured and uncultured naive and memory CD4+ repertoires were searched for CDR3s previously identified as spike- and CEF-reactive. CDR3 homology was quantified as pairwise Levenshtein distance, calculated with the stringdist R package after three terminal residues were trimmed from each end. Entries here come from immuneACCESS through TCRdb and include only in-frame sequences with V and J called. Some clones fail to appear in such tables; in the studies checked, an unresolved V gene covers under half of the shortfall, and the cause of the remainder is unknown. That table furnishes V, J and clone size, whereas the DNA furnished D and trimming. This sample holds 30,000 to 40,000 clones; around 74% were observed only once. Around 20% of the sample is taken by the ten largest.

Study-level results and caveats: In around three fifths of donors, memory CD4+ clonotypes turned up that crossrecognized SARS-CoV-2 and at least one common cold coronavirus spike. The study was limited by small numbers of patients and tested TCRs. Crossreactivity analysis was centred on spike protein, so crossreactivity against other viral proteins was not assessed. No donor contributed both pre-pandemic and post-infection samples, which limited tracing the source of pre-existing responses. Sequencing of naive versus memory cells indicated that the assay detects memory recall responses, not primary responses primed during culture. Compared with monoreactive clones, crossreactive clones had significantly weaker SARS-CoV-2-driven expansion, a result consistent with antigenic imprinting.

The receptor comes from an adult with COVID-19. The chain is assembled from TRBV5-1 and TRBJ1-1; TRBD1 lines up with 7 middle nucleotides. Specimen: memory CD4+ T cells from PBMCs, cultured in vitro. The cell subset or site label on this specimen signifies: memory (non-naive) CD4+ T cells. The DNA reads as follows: TGCGCCAGCAGCTTGGCAAGGGGGCCGTTCACTGAAGCTTTCTTT. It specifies CASSLARGPFTEAFF.